This TCR beta chain was recovered during a study of neoadjuvant nivolumab and ipilimumab in lung cancer. The wider study: Patients got nivolumab 3 mg/kg on days 1, 15 and 29; combination added ipilimumab 1 mg/kg day 1.

Germline values: CDR1 SGHRS, CDR2 YFSETQ. This CDR3 region has 17 residues. V trimming: 0 bases; J trimming: 5 bases; junction bases outside the gene matches: 12. For this clone: Its specificity is unknown.

Broader study findings: TCR richness and clonality were higher in tumors than adjacent uninvolved lung. Pretherapy blood TCR richness correlated positively with resected tumor richness. Only two of four nivolumab-treated tumors gained richness and clonality by surgery.

Here immunoSEQ multiplex PCR was the method, and the copy in TCRdb shows in-frame clones only, minus some. This sample has 25,000 or so clones, with about 83% found just once. This receptor was identified in an adult with non-small cell lung cancer. The chain recombines TRBV5-1 with TRBJ2-3; TRBD1 agrees at 7 bases. The sample consisted of tumor tissue, taken after neoadjuvant nivolumab, alone or with ipilimumab, at or shortly before surgery. The DNA for the CDR3 is TGCGCCAGCAGCTTGGCCTCTAGGACAGGAGCAGGAGATACGCAGTATTTT. It yields the protein CASSLASRTGAGDTQYF.